Sequencing of this T cell receptor beta chain was carried out in a study of early T cells in non-severe SARS-CoV-2 infection. Across the study: The study sequenced bulk RNA from unsorted whole blood, with chains unpaired.

Points from the study as a whole: Anti-spike CD8 responses were favored by VDJdb matching, which missed private and CD4 specificities.

This clonotype was picked up a small number of times. What it recognizes is unknown. In germline, CDR1 is SGHVS, CDR2 FNYEAQ. CDR3 length equals 16 residues. J lost 0 bases, V lost 5 bases, and 4 bases had no gene match. Each cDNA molecule carried a unique molecular identifier. One entry per CDR3 protein results from TCRdb running MiXCR on the 5' RACE reads. Here the sample spans 15,000 to 20,000 distinct CDR3 sequences, 5.9% being singletons. V usage is TRBV7-6 and J usage is TRBJ2-2, with TRBD2 identical over 9 bases. The clonotype comes from an adult who was a healthcare worker with PCR-confirmed SARS-CoV-2 infection or an uninfected control (not recorded which). The specimen was whole blood. CDR3: CASSLASGANTGELFF. CDR3 DNA sequence: TGTGCCAGCAGCCTTGCTAGCGGGGCGAACACCGGGGAGCTGTTTTTT.